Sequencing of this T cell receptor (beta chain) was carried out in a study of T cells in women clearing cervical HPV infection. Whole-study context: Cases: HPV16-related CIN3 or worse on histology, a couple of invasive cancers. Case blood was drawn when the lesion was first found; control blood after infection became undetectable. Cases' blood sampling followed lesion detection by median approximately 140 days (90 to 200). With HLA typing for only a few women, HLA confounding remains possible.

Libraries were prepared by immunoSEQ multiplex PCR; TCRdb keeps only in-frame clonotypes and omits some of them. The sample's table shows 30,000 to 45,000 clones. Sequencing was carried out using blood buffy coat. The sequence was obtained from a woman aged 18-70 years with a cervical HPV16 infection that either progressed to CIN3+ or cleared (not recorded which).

CDR3 sequence: CASRSYRDEVNTGELFF. The part of the CDR3 DNA that was read is TGTGCCAGCAGATCATACAGGGACGAGGTGAACACCGGGGAG. The rearrangement uses TRBV6-2 or TRBV6-3 and TRBJ2-2, with D possibly TRBD1 on 6 matching bases. The read ends 3 residues early relative to the CDR3; the germline J gene fills the gap. V was clipped by 6 bases and J by 1 base, with 18 bases between them. The germline V gene encodes CDR1 MNHEY and CDR2 SVGEGT. The CDR3 is 17 residues long.